The 31 T cell receptor beta chains below were found in one sample sequenced in a study of T cell responses to AZD1222 COVID-19 vaccine. Profiled with immunoSEQ multiplex PCR; TCRdb holds only in-frame clones, not every one. The sample yields more than 90,000 clones, approximately 88% seen once. The sample here was peripheral blood, taken 28 days after the second AZD1222 dose. Source of these receptors: an adult who received the AZD1222 COVID-19 vaccine.

This sequence joins TRBV11-2 and TRBJ2-3; D possibly matches TRBD1 or TRBD2 (5 bases each). CDR1 is SGHAT, CDR2 FQNNGV, per germline. The CDR3 contains 18 residues. Trimming shortened V by 0 bases and J by 6 bases, and 22 bases separated the two germline ends. The CDR3 is CASSLDPAGRIGLDTQYF. Here the CDR3 DNA reads TGTGCCAGCAGCTTAGATCCGGCAGGGAGAATTGGGCTGGATACGCAGTATTTT.

The chain carries TRBV12-5 and TRBJ1-1, with unresolved D. Per the germline V gene, CDR1 is LGHNT and CDR2 is FRNRAP. The CDR3 is made up of 13 amino acids. V was cut by 5 bases and J by 5 bases, with 12 bases left in between. CDR3 loop: CASGDGRWTEAFF. The DNA for the CDR3 is TGTGCTAGTGGTGACGGCCGGTGGACTGAAGCTTTCTTT.

The chain carries TRBV5-4 and TRBJ1-6; D uncertain. The germline gives CDR1 SGHNT, CDR2 YYREEE (reference sequence). CDR3 length equals 12 residues. V was trimmed by 4 bases and J by 10 bases, leaving 9 bases between them. CDR3 in amino acids: CASSPTGSPLHF. The CDR3 coding sequence is TGTGCCAGCAGCCCCACCGGGTCACCCCTCCACTTT.

This chain connects TRBV5-4 to TRBJ2-3; D is ambiguous. CDR1 SGHNT and CDR2 YYREEE come from the germline V gene (reference sequence). CDR3 length: 13 residues. V lost 3 bases to trimming and J lost 1 base, with 6 bases between them. The CDR3 reads CASSSQGTDTQYF. The CDR3 DNA follows: TGTGCCAGCAGCTCCCAAGGCACAGATACGCAGTATTTT.

This chain links TRBV6-1 with TRBJ1-4, with 9 nucleotides matching TRBD1. Germline CDR1 reads MNHNS; CDR2 reads SASEGT. This CDR3 contains 15 residues. V lost 0 bases and J lost 7; bases outside the gene matches: 3. CDR3 coding DNA: TGTGCCAGCAGTGAAGCGCTGGACAGGGGTGAAAAACTGTTTTTT. This sequence encodes CASSEALDRGEKLFF.

This chain joins TRBV10-2 and TRBJ2-7; 8 nucleotides line up with TRBD1. Germline CDR1 WSHSY, CDR2 SAAADI. CDR3 size: 11 residues. With 7 bases clipped from V and 12 bases from J, the junction kept 8 bases outside the gene matches. CDR3 DNA: TGCGCCAGCATGAAGGACAGGGCCATGTACTTC. Protein product: CASMKDRAMYF.

The rearrangement links TRBV20-1 to TRBJ1-5, with unresolved D. Germline CDR1 DFQATT, CDR2 SNEGSKA (reference sequence). Between the trimmed V and J ends, which lost 5 bases and 9 bases, there was a span of 8 bases. This CDR3 comprises 10 residues. The CDR3 DNA sequence: TGCAGTGCTGGGGAAAGGCCCCAGCATTTT. It codes for CSAGERPQHF.

This chain links TRBV19 with TRBJ1-2; 7 nucleotides match TRBD1. The germline V gene encodes CDR1 LNHDA and CDR2 SQIVND (reference sequence). This CDR3 has 13 residues. Germline trimming cut 5 bases from V and 3 bases from J; bases unmatched to any gene: 3. DNA for the CDR3: TGTGCCAGTAGTCCAGGGGGATACTATGGCTACACCTTC. It codes for CASSPGGYYGYTF.

This clone was seen just once. The chain carries TRBV20-1 and TRBJ1-3; the D gene is possibly TRBD1 (6 bases). V lost 3 bases and J lost 4, with 13 bases in between. From germline, CDR1 is DFQATT and CDR2 SNEGSKA (reference sequence). The CDR3 loop spans 14 amino acids. DNA for the CDR3: TGCAGTGCTAGTCAACCCGGGGGCGGAAACACCATATATTTT. The encoded protein is CSASQPGGGNTIYF.

The chain is built from TRBV7-9 and TRBJ1-3; D ambiguous. Per germline, CDR1 SEHNR and CDR2 FQNEAQ (reference sequence). Trimming took 0 bases from V and 1 from J, leaving 7 bases between them. This CDR3 is 15 amino acids long. CDR3 nucleotides: TGTGCCAGCAGCTTAGCTGGGCGGTCTGGAAACACCATATATTTT. Translated, it gives CASSLAGRSGNTIYF.

The chain carries TRBV7-2 and TRBJ2-1; TRBD2 agrees at 10 bases. This CDR3 comprises 17 residues. The V and J ends lost 5 bases and 0 bases, in that order; junction bases with no gene match: 7. The germline CDR1 and CDR2 sequences are SGHTA and FQGNSA. CDR3 amino acids: CASSLLAGGISYNEQFF. CDR3 nucleotide sequence: TGTGCCAGCAGCCTATTAGCGGGAGGTATCTCCTACAATGAGCAGTTCTTC. Using reference TRBV7-2 and TRBJ2-1 for the parts outside the CDR3, the full variable domain is GAGVSQSPSNKVTEKGKDVELRCDPISGHTALYWYRQSLGQGLEFLIYFQGNSAPDKSGLPSDRFSAERTGGSVSTLTIQRTQQEDSAVYLCASSLLAGGISYNEQFFGPGTRLTVL.

The rearrangement uses TRBV6-5 and TRBJ2-7; D is perhaps TRBD2 (7 bases). This CDR3 has 14 amino acids. Trimming shortened V by 4 bases and J by 3 bases, and 13 bases separated the two germline ends. CDR1 is MNHEY, CDR2 SVGAGI, per germline. In DNA form, the CDR3 reads TGTGCCAGCAGTTTCGGGGGGCTAAGCTACGAGCAGTACTTC. This gives the protein CASSFGGLSYEQYF.

This clone has a single count. This chain connects TRBV12-3 or TRBV12-4 to TRBJ1-4; no reliable D call. The germline V and J ends were trimmed by 1 base and 10 bases, with 7 bases remaining between them. This CDR3 has 12 residues. The DNA for the CDR3 is TGTGCCAGCAGTTTAGTTAGAGGAAAACTGTTTTTT. Residues: CASSLVRGKLFF.

The chain is built from TRBV2 and TRBJ1-6; D remains ambiguous. Trimming shortened V by 4 bases and J by 0 bases, and 7 bases separated the two germline ends. The CDR3 contains 15 residues. Germline-derived CDR1 and CDR2 are SNHLY and FYNNEI. The CDR3 nucleotides are TGTGCCAGCAGTGGCCCGGGCTCCTATAATTCACCCCTCCACTTT. It specifies CASSGPGSYNSPLHF.

This chain uses TRBV5-3 with TRBJ1-5; 12 bases are shared with TRBD1. TRBV5-3 is noted as an ORF with a role that remains uncertain. With 1 base clipped from V and 3 bases from J, the junction kept 11 bases outside the gene matches. This CDR3 region has 19 residues. As DNA, the CDR3 is TGTGCCAGAAGCTTGAACGGGACAGGGGGCAAGATTTCCAATCAGCCCCAGCATTTT. Translating gives CARSLNGTGGKISNQPQHF.

This clone showed up just once. The J gene is TRBJ2-1, the V gene TRBV2, with TRBD2 matching 9 bases. Trimming removed 6 bases from V and 6 bases from J; junction bases left unmatched: 15. The germline CDR1 and CDR2 sequences are SNHLY and FYNNEI. The CDR3 is 17 amino acids. CDR3 residues: CASREHNSGSPTNEQFF. The DNA for the CDR3 is TGTGCCAGCAGAGAGCACAATAGCGGGAGCCCTACCAATGAGCAGTTCTTC.

V gene TRBV5-1 combines with J gene TRBJ1-1, with D maybe TRBD1 (6 bases). CDR1 is SGHRS and CDR2 is YFSETQ in the germline V gene. The V end was cut by 4 bases, the J end by 3 bases, with 13 bases between. This CDR3 is 14 amino acids long. The CDR3 region has the DNA TGCGCCAGCAGCAAGACAGGAGCGGACACTGAAGCTTTCTTT. It specifies CASSKTGADTEAFF.

This clone has just one count. The chain employs TRBV4-1 and TRBJ2-7; 13 nucleotides align to TRBD2. There are 20 residues in the CDR3. Losses at the gene ends were 4 bases for V and 4 bases for J; bases not matched to a gene: 19. Germline V gene data show CDR1 as MGHRA and CDR2 as YSYEKL. CDR3 DNA: TGCGCCAGCAGCCCTCACTCCCGGGACCGCGGGACTAGCGGGATTTACGAGCAGTACTTC. The encoded protein is CASSPHSRDRGTSGIYEQYF.

This chain links TRBV6-1 with TRBJ1-2; possible D gene TRBD1, 5 bases. The V and J ends lost 1 base and 7 bases respectively, with 16 bases between them. This CDR3 comprises 15 residues. CDR1 is MNHNS, CDR2 SASEGT, per germline. In DNA form, the CDR3 reads TGTGCCAGCAGTGAAGTTGGGGGAAGAATCGGTGGCTACACCTTC. Encoded protein: CASSEVGGRIGGYTF.

The chain links TRBV6-5 to TRBJ1-5, with D perhaps TRBD1 (6 bases). The CDR3 is 15 residues long. The V end lost 6 bases, the J end lost 1 base, and 13 bases lay between the germline ends. The germline CDR1 and CDR2 sequences are MNHEY and SVGAGI. The CDR3: CASRPRGFSNQPQHF. The CDR3 DNA sequence: TGTGCCAGCAGACCGAGGGGGTTCAGCAATCAGCCCCAGCATTTT.

V is TRBV4-3 and J is TRBJ2-7; D possibly corresponds to TRBD2 (6 bases). The V and J ends lost 1 base and 5 bases respectively, with 9 bases between them. CDR1 is LGHNA, CDR2 YSLEER, per germline. The CDR3 covers 13 residues. The CDR3 spells CASSQGGENEQYF. CDR3 bases: TGCGCCAGCAGCCAAGGGGGGGAGAACGAGCAGTACTTC.

V is TRBV19 and J is TRBJ1-3; D remains ambiguous. The V end lost 7 bases, the J end lost 4 bases, and 8 bases lay between the germline ends. The germline V gene encodes CDR1 LNHDA and CDR2 SQIVND (reference sequence). The CDR3 contains 12 residues. The CDR3 DNA sequence: TGTGCCAGTACGGCACCCGGAAACACCATATATTTT. Translating gives CASTAPGNTIYF.

The chain combines TRBV27 with TRBJ2-2; 9 bases are a match to TRBD2. This CDR3 contains 15 residues. CDR1 MNHEY and CDR2 SMNVEV come from the germline V gene (reference sequence). Unmatched junction bases numbered 5, after V lost 6 bases and J lost 3 bases. The CDR3 DNA is TGTGCCAGCAGGCAGACTAGCGGATACACCGGGGAGCTGTTTTTT. Protein product: CASRQTSGYTGELFF.

The chain combines TRBV2 with TRBJ1-3, with D possibly TRBD1 on 6 matching bases. V lost 5 bases and J 0 bases, leaving 11 bases between the germline ends. This CDR3 has 15 amino acids. The germline CDR1 and CDR2 sequences are SNHLY and FYNNEI. CDR3 sequence: CASSPDRNSGNTIYF. Here the CDR3 DNA reads TGTGCCAGCAGTCCAGACAGGAACTCTGGAAACACCATATATTTT.

The chain couples TRBV9 to TRBJ1-5; D is undetermined. Trimming removed 4 bases at V and 6 bases at J, with 14 bases between. The CDR3 spans 14 residues. Looked up from germline, CDR1 is SGDLS and CDR2 is YYNGEE. The CDR3 coding sequence is TGTGCCAGCAGCCCGACACGGTCAAGTCAGCCCCAGCATTTT. The encoded protein is CASSPTRSSQPQHF.

This chain joins TRBV29-1 and TRBJ2-7; 8 bases align to TRBD2. The CDR3 totals 14 residues. Germline trimming cut 5 bases from V and 2 bases from J; bases unmatched to any gene: 8. The germline V gene encodes CDR1 SQVTM and CDR2 ANQGSEA. The CDR3 region is CSVRQRERPYEQYF. CDR3 bases: TGCAGCGTTCGTCAGCGGGAGAGGCCCTACGAGCAGTACTTC.

The chain recombines TRBV5-4 with TRBJ2-7; D is ambiguous. The CDR3 has 14 amino acids. Germline V gene data show CDR1 as SGHNT and CDR2 as YYREEE (reference sequence). Trimming shortened V by 1 base and J by 3 bases, and 11 bases separated the two germline ends. This CDR3 reads CASSLKNSDYEQYF. DNA for the CDR3: TGTGCCAGCAGCTTGAAAAACAGCGACTACGAGCAGTACTTC.

CDR3 nucleotides: TGTGCCAGCAGGAACGACAGGTCTTACACAGATACGCAGTATTTT. Amino acid sequence: CASRNDRSYTDTQYF. The rearrangement uses TRBV7-2 and TRBJ2-3, with a weak D call TRBD1 (6 bases). V was shortened by 6 bases and J by 2 bases, with 15 bases between the two germline ends. The CDR3 is 15 amino acids. The germline gives CDR1 SGHTA, CDR2 FQGNSA.

This chain uses TRBV7-3 with TRBJ1-2, with 10 bases lining up with TRBD1. V gave up 3 bases and J gave up 7 bases; unmatched junction bases: 2. In germline, CDR1 is SGHTA, CDR2 FQGTGA. The CDR3 totals 13 residues. In DNA, the CDR3 is TGTGCCAGCAGCTTTGGGACAGGGGCTGGCTACACCTTC. Amino acids: CASSFGTGAGYTF.

V usage is TRBV15 and J usage is TRBJ2-3; weak D call: TRBD2 (6 bases). Germline lookup yields CDR1 LNHNV and CDR2 YYDKDF (reference sequence). This CDR3 spans 15 amino acids. V lost 4 bases to trimming and J lost 0 bases, with 11 bases between them. The DNA of the CDR3 is TGTGCCACCAGCAATGGAGGGGTTAGCACAGATACGCAGTATTTT. Its protein product is CATSNGGVSTDTQYF.

The chain links TRBV7-9 to TRBJ2-3, with TRBD2 as a possible D gene (5 bases). The V and J ends lost 6 bases and 8 bases respectively, with 12 bases between them. CDR3 length: 12 residues. CDR1 and CDR2 (germline): SEHNR, FQNEAQ (reference sequence). For the CDR3, the DNA is TGTGCCAGCAGTCTAGCCTCTGGTACGCAGTATTTT. It translates to CASSLASGTQYF.